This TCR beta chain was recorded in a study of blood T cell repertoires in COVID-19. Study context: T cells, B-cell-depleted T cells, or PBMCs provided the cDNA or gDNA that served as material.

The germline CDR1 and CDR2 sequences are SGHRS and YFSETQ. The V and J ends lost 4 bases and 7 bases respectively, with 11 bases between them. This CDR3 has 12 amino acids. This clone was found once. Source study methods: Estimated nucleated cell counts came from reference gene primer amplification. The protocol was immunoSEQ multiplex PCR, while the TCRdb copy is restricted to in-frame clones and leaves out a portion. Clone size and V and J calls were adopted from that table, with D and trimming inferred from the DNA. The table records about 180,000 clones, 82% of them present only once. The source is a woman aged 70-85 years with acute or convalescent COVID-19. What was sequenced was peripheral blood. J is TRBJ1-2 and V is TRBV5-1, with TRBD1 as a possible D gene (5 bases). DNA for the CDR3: TGCGCCAGCAGCCTCCGGGACTTTGGCTACACCTTC. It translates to CASSLRDFGYTF.